The 13 T cell receptor beta chains reported below all come from one sample, sequenced in a study of T cell changes during pregnancy in multiple sclerosis. Data came from immunoSEQ multiplex PCR; TCRdb stores just in-frame clones and leaves some out. There are 50,000 or so clones in the sample; about 90% occur only once, and almost 0.5% lies in the top ten. The sequences come from CD4+ T cells from peripheral blood mononuclear cells, collected after pregnancy. All receptors derive from a female donor in good health, enrolled as a control in a pregnancy study.

This clone was detected only a few times. This chain joins TRBV2 and TRBJ1-1, with 8 bases fitting TRBD1. Germline lookup yields CDR1 SNHLY and CDR2 FYNNEI. The length of the CDR3 is 13 residues. Unmatched junction bases numbered 3, after V lost 5 bases and J lost 4 bases. The CDR3 region is CASSTGGFTEAFF. CDR3 nucleotide sequence: TGTGCCAGCAGTACAGGGGGTTTCACTGAAGCTTTCTTT.

The V call is TRBV5-1, the J call TRBJ2-7; D may be TRBD1 (6 bases). Trimming stripped 0 bases from V and 0 bases from J, with 13 bases between. The CDR3 covers 16 residues. The germline V gene encodes CDR1 SGHRS and CDR2 YFSETQ. Written as DNA, the CDR3 is TGCGCCAGCAGCTTGGCTGGGGGCTTAAGCTCCTACGAGCAGTACTTC. Translating it yields CASSLAGGLSSYEQYF. The variable domain in full, completed from reference TRBV5-1 and TRBJ2-7, reads KAGVTQTPRYLIKTRGQQVTLSCSPISGHRSVSWYQQTPGQGLQFLFEYFSETQRNKGNFPGRFSGRQFSNSRSEMNVSTLELGDSALYLCASSLAGGLSSYEQYFGPGTRLTVT.

This sequence joins TRBV2 and TRBJ2-6; a weak D match, TRBD2 (6 bases). V shed 8 bases and J shed 2 bases, with 10 bases lying between them. The CDR3 is made up of 14 amino acids. Germline CDR1 and CDR2: SNHLY and FYNNEI. CDR3 loop: CASDWGAGANVLTF. The CDR3 nucleotides are TGTGCCAGCGACTGGGGGGCTGGGGCCAACGTCCTGACTTTC.

The rearrangement joins TRBV5-4 to TRBJ1-1; weak D call: TRBD1 (5 bases). There are 16 residues in the CDR3. Germline V gene sequence: CDR1 SGHNT, CDR2 YYREEE (reference sequence). V was shortened by 6 bases and J by 3 bases, with 21 bases between the two germline ends. Here the CDR3 DNA reads TGTGCCAGCAACCCTGGGGGAGGAGTTTCTCACACTGAAGCTTTCTTT. Protein product: CASNPGGGVSHTEAFF.

The gene calls are TRBV5-6 and TRBJ2-7; 8 nucleotides align to TRBD1. Germline V CDR1 and CDR2: SGHDT, YYEEEE. The length of the CDR3 is 16 residues. J lost 4 bases, V lost 4 bases, and 13 bases had no gene match. The CDR3 DNA reads as TGTGCCAGCAGCCTAAGACCCCGACAGGGGTATTACGAGCAGTACTTC. Amino acids: CASSLRPRQGYYEQYF.

This chain joins TRBV6-4 and TRBJ2-2, with 10 bases that match TRBD2. Germline V gene lookup returns CDR1 MRHNA and CDR2 SNTAGT. Losses at the gene ends were 7 bases for V and 3 bases for J; bases not matched to a gene: 5. The CDR3 length is 15 residues. CDR3 protein: CASKSLAGDTGELFF. CDR3 DNA: TGTGCCAGCAAAAGCCTAGCGGGGGACACCGGGGAGCTGTTTTTT.

V is TRBV7-3 and J is TRBJ2-2; the D gene is possibly TRBD2 (7 bases). The CDR3 has 18 residues. CDR1 is SGHTA and CDR2 is FQGTGA in the germline V gene. Deletions cut 5 bases from V and 3 bases from J, with 22 bases between. CDR3 region: CASSPNQVREGDTGELFF. CDR3 in DNA: TGTGCCAGCAGCCCTAACCAGGTAAGGGAGGGGGACACCGGGGAGCTGTTTTTT.

This chain uses TRBV7-9 with TRBJ1-1; tentative D call: TRBD1 (5 bases). Per the germline V gene, CDR1 is SEHNR and CDR2 is FQNEAQ (reference sequence). The CDR3 covers 13 residues. V shed 6 bases and J shed 4 bases, with 12 bases lying between them. This CDR3 is CASSHTRGTEAFF. The CDR3 coding sequence is TGTGCCAGCAGTCACACAAGGGGCACTGAAGCTTTCTTT. Using reference TRBV7-9 and TRBJ1-1 for the parts outside the CDR3, the full variable domain is DTGVSQNPRHKITKRGQNVTFRCDPISEHNRLYWYRQTLGQGPEFLTYFQNEAQLEKSRLLSDRFSAERPKGSFSTLEIQRTEQGDSAMYLCASSHTRGTEAFFGQGTRLTVV.

The chain carries TRBV30 and TRBJ2-7; weak D call: TRBD2 (5 bases). The CDR3 is 13 residues long. Deletions cut 4 bases from V and 2 bases from J, with 12 bases between. The V gene's germline CDR1 is GTSNPN and CDR2 SVGIG (reference sequence). The CDR3 region has the DNA TGTGCCTGGAAAGGGAGCATAGCCTACGAGCAGTACTTC. This gives the protein CAWKGSIAYEQYF.

This chain joins TRBV18 and TRBJ1-6; a weak D match, TRBD1 (6 bases). V was pared by 3 bases and J by 7 bases, with 13 bases between. The CDR3 length is 15 residues. Germline-derived CDR1 and CDR2 are KGHSH and LQKENI. The CDR3: CASSPLGQSNSPLHF. The DNA of the CDR3 is TGTGCCAGCTCACCCTTGGGACAATCGAATTCACCCCTCCACTTT.

This rearrangement joins TRBV4-3 to TRBJ1-4; possible D gene TRBD1, 6 bases. Germline V gives CDR1 LGHNA, CDR2 YSLEER. CDR3 size: 17 residues. Trimming removed 4 bases at V and 3 bases at J, with 18 bases between. CDR3 sequence: CASSPPPAGAANEKLFF. CDR3 coding DNA: TGCGCCAGCAGCCCACCCCCCGCGGGGGCAGCTAATGAAAAACTGTTTTTT.

The V gene is TRBV6-5, the J gene TRBJ1-2; possibly TRBD1 for D (5 bases). Germline loops: CDR1 MNHEY, CDR2 SVGAGI. Trimming took 6 bases from V and 8 from J, leaving 16 bases between them. The CDR3 has 13 amino acids. This CDR3 reads CASSRQGMRGYTF. In DNA, the CDR3 is TGTGCCAGCAGCAGGCAGGGTATGCGAGGCTACACCTTC.

V and J are TRBV2 and TRBJ2-7; 12 nucleotides match TRBD1. Looked up from germline, CDR1 is SNHLY and CDR2 is FYNNEI. With V trimmed by 6 bases and J by 4 bases, 7 bases remained unmatched. CDR3 length: 15 amino acids. The CDR3 bases are TGTGCCAGCAGAGGGGGACAGGGGGCCTATTACGAGCAGTACTTC. This encodes CASRGGQGAYYEQYF.